This passage covers 16 T cell receptor beta chains from one sample sequenced in a study of T cells in tumors and immune-related adverse events. The method was immunoSEQ multiplex PCR; TCRdb's version includes in-frame clones alone and lacks a portion of them. The repertoire holds roughly 23,000 clones, with around 90% as singletons. Sequencing used lymph node tissue, obtained from a patient treated with anti-PD-1 therapy. All receptors derive from a female donor with metastatic renal cell carcinoma.

The rearrangement joins TRBV4-1 to TRBJ2-1; D may be TRBD1 or TRBD2 (6 bases each). This CDR3 is 13 amino acids long. CDR1 MGHRA and CDR2 YSYEKL come from the germline V gene. V was clipped by 3 bases and J by 9 bases, with 12 bases between them. The CDR3 loop reads CASSHPGAPEQFF. In DNA, the CDR3 is TGCGCCAGCAGCCATCCGGGGGCCCCTGAGCAGTTCTTC.

The V and J genes are TRBV13 and TRBJ2-6; D is unresolved. The germline gives CDR1 PRHDT, CDR2 FYEKMQ (reference sequence). There are 15 residues in the CDR3. V was pared by 5 bases and J by 1 base, with 9 bases between. The DNA for the CDR3 is TGTGCCAGCAGCCCTTCCGTGTCTGGGGCCAACGTCCTGACTTTC. Its protein is CASSPSVSGANVLTF.

This chain connects TRBV12-5 to TRBJ2-7; D gene ambiguous. This CDR3 is 14 amino acids long. Trimming stripped 6 bases from V and 1 base from J, with 13 bases between. Germline CDR1 LGHNT, CDR2 FRNRAP. CDR3 sequence: CASGGKGWSYEQYF. CDR3 coding DNA: TGTGCTAGTGGGGGGAAAGGGTGGTCCTACGAGCAGTACTTC.

The chain links TRBV4-3 to TRBJ2-7; 8 bases fit TRBD2. The germline gives CDR1 LGHNA, CDR2 YSLEER. J lost 5 bases, V lost 2 bases, and 14 bases had no gene match. The CDR3 contains 17 residues. The CDR3 spells CASSQTGVGLASHEQYF. CDR3 sequence (DNA): TGCGCCAGCAGCCAAACAGGTGTAGGACTAGCATCCCACGAGCAGTACTTC.

CDR3 region: CASSQDLDRSSYEQYF. The CDR3 region has the DNA TGTGCCAGCAGCCAAGACCTGGACCGTTCCTCCTACGAGCAGTACTTC. The rearrangement links TRBV4-2 to TRBJ2-7; D is unclear. The CDR3 runs 16 residues. Germline V CDR1 and CDR2: LGHNA, YNFKEQ. V was cut by 0 bases and J by 0 bases, with 12 bases left in between.

The rearrangement links TRBV5-6 to TRBJ2-3; 9 positions match TRBD1. CDR3 length: 15 residues. Germline assignment: CDR1 SGHDT and CDR2 YYEEEE. The V gene end was trimmed by 2 bases and the J gene end by 3 bases; junction bases not matched to a gene: 4. The CDR3 sequence is CASSFRDRDTDTQYF. In nucleotides, the CDR3 is TGTGCCAGCAGCTTCCGGGACAGGGATACAGATACGCAGTATTTT.

The DNA for the CDR3 is TGTGCCAGCCGGGGGCAGTCGATGAACACTGAAGCTTTCTTT. Residues: CASRGQSMNTEAFF. The V gene is TRBV7-2, the J gene TRBJ1-1; weak D call: TRBD1 (6 bases). With 8 bases removed from V and 0 bases from J, the gap between germline ends came to 13 bases. The CDR3 is 14 amino acids. Germline V lookup: CDR1 SGHTA, CDR2 FQGNSA.

The rearrangement uses TRBV20-1 and TRBJ2-1, with TRBD2 identical over 7 bases. Germline CDR1 and CDR2: DFQATT and SNEGSKA (reference sequence). Losses at the gene ends were 7 bases for V and 5 bases for J; bases not matched to a gene: 2. The CDR3 covers 11 residues. This CDR3 is CSVGGDNEQFF. Written as DNA, the CDR3 is TGCAGTGTTGGGGGGGACAATGAGCAGTTCTTC.

This chain links TRBV6-7 with TRBJ2-2; D may be TRBD1 (5 bases). TRBV6-7 is an open reading frame whose function is uncertain. V dropped 0 bases and J dropped 5 bases, with 13 bases sitting between them. The CDR3 runs 16 residues. CDR3 nucleotide sequence: TGTGCCAGCAGTTACTCGAAACAGGTTCGGACCGGGGAGCTGTTTTTT. Translation: CASSYSKQVRTGELFF.

The rearrangement links TRBV21-1 to TRBJ1-2; TRBD1 was called by the table and not checked on the DNA. TRBV21-1 constitutes a pseudogene. The CDR3 is 19 residues long. The CDR3 coding sequence is TGTGCCAGCAGCAAAGGAGACAGGGTATCCTTCCATTTTAACTATGGCTACACCTTC. Protein: CASSKGDRVSFHFNYGYTF.

The chain employs TRBV11-3 and TRBJ1-2; D not resolved. The CDR3 is 14 residues long. Germline V gene data show CDR1 as SGHNT and CDR2 as YENEEA. Trimming cost V 6 bases and J 3 bases, with 14 bases left between them. CDR3 region: CASSQMAGYYGYTF. CDR3 sequence (DNA): TGTGCCAGCAGTCAAATGGCGGGGTACTATGGCTACACCTTC.

The rearrangement joins TRBV11-2 to TRBJ2-1; D is tentatively TRBD1 or TRBD2 (5 bases each). The CDR3 spans 15 residues. The V end lost 6 bases, the J end lost 9 bases, and 21 bases lay between the germline ends. Germline lookup yields CDR1 SGHAT and CDR2 FQNNGV. CDR3 loop: CASRPTFFRGAEQFF. CDR3 coding DNA: TGTGCCAGCAGACCGACCTTCTTCAGAGGGGCTGAGCAGTTCTTC.

The chain's CDR3 is CASSIVLRGRGSTDTQYF. The DNA of the CDR3 is TGTGCCAGTAGTATAGTTCTGCGAGGGAGGGGTAGCACAGATACGCAGTATTTT. This chain joins TRBV19 and TRBJ2-3; TRBD2 matches at 7 bases. The CDR3 totals 18 residues. Germline V gene sequence: CDR1 LNHDA, CDR2 SQIVND (reference sequence). V gave up 1 base and J gave up 0 bases; unmatched junction bases: 10.

CDR3 bases: TGTGCCAGTAGCAGACTAGCGGGAGGGCATCTTTCCTACGAGCAGTACTTC. Translated: CASSRLAGGHLSYEQYF. The rearrangement links TRBV19 to TRBJ2-7; TRBD2 matches 14 bases. The CDR3 contains 17 residues. Trimming cost V 6 bases and J 1 base; bases outside gene matches: 8. Germline CDR1 is LNHDA and CDR2 is SQIVND (reference sequence).

The chain recombines TRBV7-9 with TRBJ1-1, with a weak D call TRBD1 (6 bases). Trimming left V 5 bases short and J 0 bases short, with 19 bases between. Germline CDR1 is SEHNR and CDR2 is FQNEAQ (reference sequence). The CDR3 runs to 17 residues. CDR3 region: CASSPGANRALNTEAFF. The CDR3 DNA is TGTGCCAGCAGCCCAGGGGCGAACAGGGCTTTGAACACTGAAGCTTTCTTT.

The chain carries TRBV6-1 and TRBJ1-2; 7 bases are a match to TRBD1. V shed 5 bases and J 3 bases; nucleotides not matched to a gene: 3. CDR3 length: 13 amino acids. The germline V gene encodes CDR1 MNHNS and CDR2 SASEGT. The CDR3, as DNA: TGTGCCAGCAGTCAAGGACAGGACTATGGCTACACCTTC. Its translation is CASSQGQDYGYTF.